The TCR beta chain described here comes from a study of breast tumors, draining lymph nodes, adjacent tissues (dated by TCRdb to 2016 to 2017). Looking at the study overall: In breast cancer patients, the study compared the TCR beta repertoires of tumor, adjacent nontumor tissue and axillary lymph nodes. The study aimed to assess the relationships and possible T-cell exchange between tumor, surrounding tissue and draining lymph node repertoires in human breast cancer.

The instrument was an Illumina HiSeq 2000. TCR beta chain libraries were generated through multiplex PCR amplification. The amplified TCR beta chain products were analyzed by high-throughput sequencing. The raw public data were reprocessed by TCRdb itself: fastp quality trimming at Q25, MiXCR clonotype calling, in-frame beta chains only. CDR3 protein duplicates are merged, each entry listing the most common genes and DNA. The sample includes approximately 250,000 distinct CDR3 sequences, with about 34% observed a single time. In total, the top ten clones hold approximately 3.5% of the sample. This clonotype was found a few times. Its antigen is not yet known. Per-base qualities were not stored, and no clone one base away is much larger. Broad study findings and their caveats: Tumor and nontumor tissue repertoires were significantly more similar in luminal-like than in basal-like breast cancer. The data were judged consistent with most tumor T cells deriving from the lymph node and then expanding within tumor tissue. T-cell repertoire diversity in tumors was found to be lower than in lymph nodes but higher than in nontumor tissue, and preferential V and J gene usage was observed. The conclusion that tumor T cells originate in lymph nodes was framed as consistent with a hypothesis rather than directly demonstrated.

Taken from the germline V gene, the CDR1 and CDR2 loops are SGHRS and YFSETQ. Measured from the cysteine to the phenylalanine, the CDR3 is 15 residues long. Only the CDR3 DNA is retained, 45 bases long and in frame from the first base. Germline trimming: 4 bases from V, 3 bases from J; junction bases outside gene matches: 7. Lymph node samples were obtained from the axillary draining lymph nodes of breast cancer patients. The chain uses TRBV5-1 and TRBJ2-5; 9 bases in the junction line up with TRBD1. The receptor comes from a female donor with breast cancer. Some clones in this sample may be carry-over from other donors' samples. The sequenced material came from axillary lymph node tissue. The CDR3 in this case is CASSPLTGGEETQYF. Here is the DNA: TGCGCCAGCAGCCCCCTCACAGGGGGCGAAGAGACCCAGTACTTC.